This passage covers 25 T cell receptor beta chains from one sample sequenced in a study of early T cells in non-severe SARS-CoV-2 infection. Each CDR3 protein gets one entry after TCRdb re-called the 5' RACE reads with MiXCR. The sample has about 44,000 distinct CDR3 sequences; roughly 23% are singletons. The sequencing here drew on whole blood, taken at baseline. The source is an adult who was a healthcare worker with PCR-confirmed SARS-CoV-2 infection or an uninfected control (not recorded which).

This clonotype was seen ten or more times. The CDR3: CASSLMQGYNEQFF. CDR3 coding DNA: TGTGCCAGCAGCTTAATGCAGGGGTACAATGAGCAGTTCTTC. The V and J genes are TRBV7-9 and TRBJ2-1, with TRBD1 as a possible D gene (6 bases). The germline gives CDR1 SEHNR, CDR2 FQNEAQ (reference sequence). The CDR3 totals 14 residues. The ends were cut back, 2 bases at V and 4 bases at J, with 9 bases in the middle.

The rearrangement joins TRBV2 to TRBJ1-1; the D is unclear. CDR1 and CDR2 from the germline V gene are SNHLY and FYNNEI. The CDR3 is 14 residues long. The V gene lost 0 bases and the J gene lost 5 bases, with 10 bases spanning the gap. The CDR3 protein is CASSEASSWTEAFF. The CDR3 DNA follows: TGTGCCAGCAGTGAAGCGTCCTCCTGGACTGAAGCTTTCTTT.

There are a few counts of this clonotype. The CDR3 DNA follows: TGTGCCAGCAGCCCCAGACAGGATGGGGGCAATGAGCAGTTCTTC. Translating it yields CASSPRQDGGNEQFF. The gene calls are TRBV7-9 and TRBJ2-1, with TRBD1 as a possible D gene (6 bases). CDR1 is SEHNR, CDR2 FQNEAQ, per germline (reference sequence). The V end was cut by 5 bases, the J end by 6 bases, with 17 bases between. This CDR3 comprises 15 residues. The entire variable domain, with the rest obtained from reference TRBV7-9 and TRBJ2-1, is as follows: DTGVSQNPRHKITKRGQNVTFRCDPISEHNRLYWYRQTLGQGPEFLTYFQNEAQLEKSRLLSDRFSAERPKGSFSTLEIQRTEQGDSAMYLCASSPRQDGGNEQFFGPGTRLTVL.

This clonotype was seen at least ten times. CDR3 DNA sequence: TGCAGTGCTAGGGACCCAACTCTGGGGGGGAGCTCCTACAATGAGCAGTTCTTC. Its protein product is CSARDPTLGGSSYNEQFF. The V and J genes are TRBV20-1 and TRBJ2-1; TRBD2 matches 7 bases. The CDR3 extends over 18 amino acids. Germline V CDR1 and CDR2: DFQATT, SNEGSKA (reference sequence). J lost 0 bases, V lost 3 bases, and 14 bases had no gene match.

CDR3 protein: CASSLRGSTDTQYF. CDR3 sequence (DNA): TGTGCCAGCAGCTTGCGGGGGTCCACAGATACGCAGTATTTT. The V and J genes are TRBV5-4 and TRBJ2-3, with D possibly matching TRBD2 (6 bases). Germline V gene sequence: CDR1 SGHNT, CDR2 YYREEE (reference sequence). V gave up 1 base and J gave up 2 bases, with 8 bases separating them. The CDR3 length is 14 residues. Full variable domain (rest looked up from reference TRBV5-4 and TRBJ2-3): ETGVTQSPTHLIKTRGQQVTLRCSSQSGHNTVSWYQQALGQGPQFIFQYYREEENGRGNFPPRFSGLQFPNYSSELNVNALELDDSALYLCASSLRGSTDTQYFGPGTRLTVL.

V and J are TRBV5-6 and TRBJ1-1; 7 bases align to TRBD1. In germline, CDR1 is SGHDT, CDR2 YYEEEE. Trimming took 2 bases from V and 0 from J; bases not matched to a gene: 7. The CDR3 length is 16 residues. CDR3 in amino acids: CASSLPGQLMNTEAFF. CDR3 in DNA: TGTGCCAGCAGCTTACCGGGACAGTTAATGAACACTGAAGCTTTCTTT.

The CDR3 sequence: CASSSAAGVNTGELFF. The CDR3 DNA reads as TGTGCCAGCAGCTCCGCCGCAGGGGTGAACACCGGGGAGCTGTTTTTT. The rearrangement uses TRBV7-9 and TRBJ2-2, with D possibly matching TRBD1 (6 bases). V gave up 4 bases and J gave up 1 base, with 13 bases separating them. This CDR3 comprises 16 residues. CDR1 and CDR2 from the germline V gene are SEHNR and FQNEAQ (reference sequence).

The chain uses TRBV12-3 or TRBV12-4 and TRBJ1-6; possibly TRBD1 for D (5 bases). V shed 3 bases and J shed 7 bases, with 13 bases lying between them. The CDR3 runs to 15 residues. CDR3 in amino acids: CASSLRDGRNSPLHF. Written as DNA, the CDR3 is TGTGCCAGCAGTTTGAGGGACGGGCGGAATTCACCCCTCCACTTT.

This chain uses TRBV20-1 with TRBJ2-5, with D perhaps matching TRBD1 or TRBD2 (5 bases each). CDR1 and CDR2 (germline): DFQATT, SNEGSKA (reference sequence). The CDR3 runs to 12 residues. V was clipped by 6 bases and J by 2 bases, with 10 bases between them. The CDR3 DNA sequence: TGCAGTGCCCAGAGGGGACAAGAGACCCAGTACTTC. It encodes CSAQRGQETQYF.

CDR3 bases: TGCGCCAGCTCCGTCAATAATCGGCCAGATACGCAGTATTTT. Translation: CASSVNNRPDTQYF. The gene calls are TRBV10-1 and TRBJ2-3; D call uncertain. The CDR3 extends over 14 amino acids. Trimming pared 8 bases from V and 4 bases from J, leaving 16 bases between. Germline V gene data show CDR1 as WNHNN and CDR2 as SYGVQD (reference sequence).

V usage is TRBV15 and J usage is TRBJ1-6; 7 bases line up with TRBD1. Germline V gives CDR1 LNHNV, CDR2 YYDKDF (reference sequence). V trimming: 0 bases; J trimming: 5 bases; junction bases outside the gene matches: 4. The CDR3 totals 16 residues. The CDR3, as DNA: TGTGCCACCAGCAGAGATCGCGGACAGGATAATTCACCCCTCCACTTT. It codes for CATSRDRGQDNSPLHF.

The genes are TRBV18 and TRBJ1-1; 7 nucleotides line up with TRBD1. This CDR3 contains 14 residues. Trimming removed 2 bases from V and 6 bases from J; junction bases left unmatched: 6. Per germline, CDR1 KGHSH and CDR2 LQKENI. CDR3 DNA: TGTGCCAGCTCACCAGACACAGGGGCTTCTGAAGCTTTCTTT. It yields the protein CASSPDTGASEAFF. Drawing the rest from reference TRBV18 and TRBJ1-1, the complete variable domain is NAGVMQNPRHLVRRRGQEARLRCSPMKGHSHVYWYRQLPEEGLKFMVYLQKENIIDESGMPKERFSAEFPKEGPSILRIQQVVRGDSAAYFCASSPDTGASEAFFGQGTRLTVV.

The rearrangement links TRBV12-3 or TRBV12-4 to TRBJ1-6; D not resolved. Trimming took off 11 bases at V and 6 bases at J, with 11 bases between the two ends. The CDR3 is 12 amino acids. The CDR3 coding sequence is TGTGCCTCTGCTACAAGTAATTCACCCCTCCACTTT. Its protein product is CASATSNSPLHF.

The chain is built from TRBV18 and TRBJ2-5, with 7 nucleotides matching TRBD2. There are 16 residues in the CDR3. V lost 3 bases and J lost 1; bases outside the gene matches: 8. The germline V gene has CDR1 KGHSH and CDR2 LQKENI. The CDR3 sequence is CASSPAASGAQETQYF. Written as DNA, the CDR3 is TGTGCCAGCTCACCTGCGGCTAGCGGTGCCCAAGAGACCCAGTACTTC.

The chain uses TRBV28 and TRBJ1-1; D is unclear. From germline, CDR1 is MDHEN and CDR2 SYDVKM. The CDR3 spans 11 residues. V was cut by 5 bases and J by 5 bases, with 6 bases left in between. The CDR3, as DNA: TGTGCCAGCAGTACGGGGACTGAAGCTTTCTTT. Its translation is CASSTGTEAFF.

In this sample, this clonotype turned up a few times. The V and J genes are TRBV5-4 and TRBJ1-3, with 8 nucleotides matching TRBD1. This CDR3 contains 16 residues. Germline CDR1 is SGHNT and CDR2 is YYREEE (reference sequence). V was clipped by 4 bases and J by 0 bases; unmatched bases: 6. The CDR3: CASSPDRERSGNTIYF. The DNA of the CDR3 is TGTGCCAGCAGCCCGGACAGGGAACGCTCTGGAAACACCATATATTTT.

In its sample, this clonotype was seen a few times. The CDR3 loop reads CASSLELAGPTYEQYF. The CDR3 DNA reads as TGCGCCAGCAGCTTGGAGCTAGCGGGCCCAACCTACGAGCAGTACTTC. The V call is TRBV5-1, the J call TRBJ2-7, with 8 bases aligning to TRBD2. This CDR3 region has 16 residues. The V gene's germline CDR1 is SGHRS and CDR2 YFSETQ. The junction had 7 bases not matched to a gene; V was cut back by 0 bases and J by 2 bases.

The chain recombines TRBV7-2 with TRBJ2-1; D unresolved. V gave up 5 bases and J gave up 7 bases, with 9 bases separating them. This CDR3 comprises 12 residues. Germline V gene data show CDR1 as SGHTA and CDR2 as FQGNSA. As DNA, the CDR3 is TGTGCCAGCAGCCGACTCCCGAATGAGCAGTTCTTC. Translation gives CASSRLPNEQFF.

Many counts were recorded for this clonotype. The V and J genes are TRBV12-3 or TRBV12-4 and TRBJ2-1; D not certain. The V gene lost 6 bases and the J gene lost 6 bases, with 9 bases spanning the gap. The CDR3 sequence is 12 residues long. This CDR3 is CASSPALNEQFF. In DNA form, the CDR3 reads TGTGCCAGCAGCCCTGCCCTCAATGAGCAGTTCTTC.

This chain connects TRBV6-1 to TRBJ1-6, with D possibly matching TRBD1 (5 bases). CDR3 length: 15 amino acids. Trimming took off 7 bases at V and 4 bases at J, with 14 bases between the two ends. Germline lookup yields CDR1 MNHNS and CDR2 SASEGT. CDR3 coding DNA: TGTGCCAGCATATCCAGGGTCCTGTATAATTCACCCCTCCACTTT. Its translation: CASISRVLYNSPLHF.

The V gene is TRBV7-9, the J gene TRBJ2-7, with TRBD1 matching 8 bases. V shed 5 bases and J 2 bases; nucleotides not matched to a gene: 5. The CDR3 has 14 residues. CDR1 is SEHNR and CDR2 is FQNEAQ in the germline V gene (reference sequence). The CDR3, as DNA: TGTGCCAGCAGCATCCGGGACAGGCCCTACGAGCAGTACTTC. This sequence encodes CASSIRDRPYEQYF.

This clonotype was observed many times. The chain carries TRBV9 and TRBJ1-2; tentatively, D is TRBD1 (5 bases). The germline V and J ends were trimmed by 0 bases and 10 bases, with 10 bases remaining between them. The CDR3 totals 12 residues. Germline lookup yields CDR1 SGDLS and CDR2 YYNGEE. The DNA for the CDR3 is TGTGCCAGCAGCGTAGCCACAGGTCACTACACCTTC. This encodes CASSVATGHYTF.

The CDR3 DNA is TGTGCCAGCAGCGGGACAGCTAACACTGAAGCTTTCTTT. It encodes CASSGTANTEAFF. The chain links TRBV5-6 to TRBJ1-1, with 7 positions matching TRBD1. CDR1 and CDR2 from the germline V gene are SGHDT and YYEEEE. The CDR3 runs to 13 residues. With V trimmed by 4 bases and J by 2 bases, 2 bases remained unmatched. The variable domain in full, completed from reference TRBV5-6 and TRBJ1-1, reads DAGVTQSPTHLIKTRGQQVTLRCSPKSGHDTVSWYQQALGQGPQFIFQYYEEEERQRGNFPDRFSGHQFPNYSSELNVNALLLGDSALYLCASSGTANTEAFFGQGTRLTVV.

This clonotype was seen many times. V gene TRBV9 combines with J gene TRBJ2-7; TRBD1 matches 7 bases. Germline CDR1 is SGDLS and CDR2 is YYNGEE. V lost 3 bases and J lost 3; bases outside the gene matches: 9. The CDR3 consists of 15 residues. CDR3 in amino acids: CASSEGQAGLYEQYF. CDR3 in DNA: TGTGCCAGCAGCGAAGGACAGGCGGGCCTCTACGAGCAGTACTTC.

This clonotype appeared a few times. The rearrangement uses TRBV18 and TRBJ1-1; a possible D gene is TRBD1 (5 bases). The CDR3 is made up of 12 amino acids. CDR1 is KGHSH, CDR2 LQKENI, per germline. V was cut by 2 bases and J by 4 bases, with 5 bases left in between. CDR3 sequence: CASSPGATEAFF. CDR3 sequence (DNA): TGTGCCAGCTCACCAGGGGCCACTGAAGCTTTCTTT.